This record concerns one TCR beta chain sequence. Its cognate antigen is unknown. Together with a sample-barcoded 5' primer, a J-beta primer mix was included in a second PCR lasting roughly 7 to 11 cycles. TCRdb passed the 5' RACE reads through MiXCR, listing each CDR3 protein once. The sample yields 550,000 to 600,000 distinct CDR3 sequences, roughly 48% seen once. These data originate in a study of blood T cells in healthy people across ages. The study, taken as a whole, reports: More naive CD4+ cells and higher diversity marked long-lived donors relative to aged donors.

Germline V gene lookup returns CDR1 SGHTA and CDR2 FQGNSA. The CDR3 covers 12 residues. Trimming took off 3 bases at V and 7 bases at J, with 9 bases between the two ends. The chain uses TRBV7-2 and TRBJ1-2; no clear D gene. Material for sequencing was blood. The receptor's source is a man older than 75 in good health. The CDR3 sequence is CASSFRGGGYTF. In DNA form, the CDR3 reads TGTGCCAGCAGCTTCAGAGGAGGTGGCTACACCTTC. Full variable domain (outside the CDR3, taken from reference TRBV7-2 and TRBJ1-2): GAGVSQSPSNKVTEKGKDVELRCDPISGHTALYWYRQSLGQGLEFLIYFQGNSAPDKSGLPSDRFSAERTGGSVSTLTIQRTQQEDSAVYLCASSFRGGGYTFGSGTRLTVV.